This T cell receptor (beta chain) was found in a study of CD4 T cells in relation to SARS-CoV-2 and coronaviruses. Unexposed donor CD4+ T cells date from 2011-2018, before the COVID-19 pandemic. Isolation of CD4+ T cells took place after around 11 days in culture. Half the medium was replaced with IL-2 medium on days 3 and 7. The table came from immunoSEQ multiplex PCR; TCRdb's copy has only in-frame clones and leaves some out. The sample holds around 24,000 clones, around 78% seen once. A few counts support this clone. The antigen remains unidentified. Between the trimmed V and J ends, which lost 4 bases and 5 bases, there was a span of 8 bases. Germline CDR1 is SGHTA and CDR2 is FQGNSA. This CDR3 is 12 amino acids long.

The chain has TRBV7-2 and TRBJ1-2; no firm D call. Sequencing used CD4+ T cells from PBMCs, cultured in vitro. This receptor was taken from a human donor in good health. CDR3 nucleotide sequence: TGTGCCAGCAGCTACAAGGAATATGGCTACACCTTC. Amino acids: CASSYKEYGYTF.